This TCR beta chain was obtained from a study of T cell responses to AZD1222 COVID-19 vaccine. Study findings and constraints: Reportedly, nearly half of unique spike TCRs recognized epitopes outside B.1.351/B.1.1.7 mutations. White British people made up most donors, females outnumbered males, and clonal diversity was possibly underestimated.

Some clones are missing from TCRdb's copy, which holds only in-frame ones; the method was immunoSEQ multiplex PCR. The top ten hold around 26% of the sample, which has more than 80,000 clones, 80% to 95% seen once. Both about-4-week and about-12-week second-dose recipients were combined. In its sample, this clone was seen a few times. Its antigen is currently unknown. The CDR3 covers 12 residues. The trim removed 6 bases at V and 13 bases at J, leaving 8 bases unmatched. The germline gives CDR1 LNHNV, CDR2 YYDKDF (reference sequence). This rearrangement joins TRBV15 to TRBJ2-2, with TRBD1 identical over 7 bases. This TCR was sampled from an adult who received the AZD1222 COVID-19 vaccine. Here the sequenced sample was peripheral blood, taken 28 days after the second AZD1222 dose. As DNA, the CDR3 is TGTGCCACCAGTCAAGACAGGGAATGGCTGTTTTTT. It yields the protein CATSQDREWLFF.